This T cell receptor (beta chain) was captured by sequencing in a study of a mutant IDH1 vaccine in newly diagnosed glioma (dated by TCRdb to 2020 to 2022). Notes on the research overall: Patients received eight vaccinations in weeks 1, 3, 5, 7, 11, 15, 19 and 23, corresponding to visits V03 through V10. Vaccination began 4-6 weeks after radiotherapy alone, or alongside temozolomide cycles in the chemotherapy-containing groups. The approximately 30 treated patients were approximately 62% male and around 40% female, with a mean age of about 43 years. Before enrollment, most patients had been given radiochemotherapy with temozolomide as standard therapy, while the rest had received either radiotherapy alone or temozolomide alone. Peripheral blood was drawn at six visits: V03 (baseline), V05, V07, V10, V12 and V13. For exploratory analyses, roughly 25 treated patients had longitudinal TCRB deep sequencing done wherever samples were available.

The library was built by means of the immunoSEQ multiplex PCR assay. Following the manufacturer's protocol, the hsTCRB Kit was used to amplify rearranged TCR beta chain sequences. An Illumina MiSeq was used to sequence the TCRB libraries. The original pipeline was this. The proprietary platform of the kit vendor was used for demultiplexing, trimming and gene mapping. TCRdb retrieved this table from immuneACCESS and kept in-frame rearrangements only. Not all clones are present; in checked studies, unresolved V genes account for under half, and no reason is known for the remainder. The DNA was the basis for D and trimming; V, J and clone size are from that table. Recorded for this sample are some 59,000 clones; about nine tenths of them occurred a single time. 1.5% to 2.5% of the sample belongs to the ten largest clones. In regard to this clone: The clone's antigen remains unknown. Base qualities are missing; no much larger clone stands one base away.

Study-wide findings and limitations: Pseudoprogression seemed to be unrelated to changes in the top peripheral T cell clonotypes found by TCRB sequencing. PBMC samples for TCRB deep sequencing were selected based on availability. Vaccine-induced immune responses across multiple MHC alleles were detected in approximately 93% of patients. It was noted by the authors that analyses of patient blood samples could not be reproduced owing to sample limitations.

The time point label of this sample denotes: week 11, during vaccination. Each vaccine dose was 300 ug of a 20-mer mutant IDH1 peptide in Montanide, given subcutaneously with topical imiquimod. The donors had newly diagnosed IDH1-mutant astrocytomas of WHO grade 3 or 4 that showed loss of nuclear ATRX. The samples were drawn from NOA16, a multicentre, single-arm, open-label phase I trial in Germany that tested a mutant IDH1 peptide vaccine in humans for the first time. Genomic DNA for TCRB sequencing was extracted from EDTA blood using the DNeasy Blood and Tissue Kit. The germline V gene provides CDR1 MDHEN and CDR2 SYDVKM. V is pared back by 4 bases and J by 4 bases, with 28 bases lying between the germline termini. The CDR3 contains 19 residues, cysteine and phenylalanine counted. The sequence is cut down to CDR3 DNA, 57 bases in frame from base 1.

The chain is made from TRBV28 and TRBJ1-1; a tentative D match to TRBD1 spans 6 bases. The sequence was obtained from a man in his forties with glioma. Sequencing used PBMCs, obtained from a glioma patient whose treatment included an IDH1 peptide vaccine. The CDR3 in this case is CASSSSGLFLGGQFTEAFF. At the DNA level, the sequence is TGTGCCAGCAGTTCGTCCGGGTTGTTCCTCGGTGGACAGTTCACTGAAGCTTTCTTT.